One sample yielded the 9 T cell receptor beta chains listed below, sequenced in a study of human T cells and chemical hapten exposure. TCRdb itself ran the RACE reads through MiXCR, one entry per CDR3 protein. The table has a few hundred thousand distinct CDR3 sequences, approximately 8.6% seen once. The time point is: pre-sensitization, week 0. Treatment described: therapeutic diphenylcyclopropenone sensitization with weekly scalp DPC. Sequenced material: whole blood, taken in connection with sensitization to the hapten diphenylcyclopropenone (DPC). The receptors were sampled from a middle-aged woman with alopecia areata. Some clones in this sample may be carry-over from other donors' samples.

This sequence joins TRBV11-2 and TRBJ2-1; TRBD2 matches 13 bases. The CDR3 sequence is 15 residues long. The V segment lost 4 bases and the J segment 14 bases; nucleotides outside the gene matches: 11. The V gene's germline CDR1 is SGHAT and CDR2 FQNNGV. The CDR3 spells CASSSTPGLAGVEFF. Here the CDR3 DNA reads TGTGCCAGCAGCTCAACGCCCGGACTAGCGGGAGTTGAGTTCTTC.

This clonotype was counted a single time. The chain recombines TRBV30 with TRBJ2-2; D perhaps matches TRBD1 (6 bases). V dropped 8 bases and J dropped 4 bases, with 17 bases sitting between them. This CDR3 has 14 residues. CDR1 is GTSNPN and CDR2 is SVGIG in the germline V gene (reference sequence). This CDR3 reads CAGSGTTSTGELFF. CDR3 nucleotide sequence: TGTGCCGGTTCCGGGACAACGTCCACCGGGGAGCTGTTTTTT.

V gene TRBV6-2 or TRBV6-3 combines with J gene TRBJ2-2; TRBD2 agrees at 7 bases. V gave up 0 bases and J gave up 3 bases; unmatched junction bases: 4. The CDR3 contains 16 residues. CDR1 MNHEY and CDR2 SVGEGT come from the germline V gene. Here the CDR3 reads CASSYSGGRDTGELFF. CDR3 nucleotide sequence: TGTGCCAGCAGTTACTCTGGCGGGAGAGACACCGGGGAGCTGTTTTTT.

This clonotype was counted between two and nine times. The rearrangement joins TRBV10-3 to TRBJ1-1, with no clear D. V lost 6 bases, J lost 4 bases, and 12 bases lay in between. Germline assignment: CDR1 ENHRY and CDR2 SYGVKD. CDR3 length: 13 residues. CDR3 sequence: CAIRDLHGTEAFF. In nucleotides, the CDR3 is TGTGCCATCAGGGACCTGCACGGCACTGAAGCTTTCTTT.

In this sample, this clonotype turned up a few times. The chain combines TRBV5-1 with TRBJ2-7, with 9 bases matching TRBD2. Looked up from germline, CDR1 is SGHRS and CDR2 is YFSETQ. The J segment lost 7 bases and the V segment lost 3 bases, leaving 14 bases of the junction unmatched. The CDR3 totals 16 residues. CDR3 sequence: CASSWTGTSTFGEQYF. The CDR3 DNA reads TGCGCCAGCAGCTGGACCGGGACTAGCACCTTTGGGGAGCAGTACTTC.

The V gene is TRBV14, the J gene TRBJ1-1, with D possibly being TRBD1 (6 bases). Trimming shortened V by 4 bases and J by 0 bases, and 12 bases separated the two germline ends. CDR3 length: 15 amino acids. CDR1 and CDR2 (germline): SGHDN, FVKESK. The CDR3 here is CASSPHRVMNTEAFF. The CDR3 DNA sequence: TGTGCCAGCAGCCCTCACAGGGTAATGAACACTGAAGCTTTCTTT.

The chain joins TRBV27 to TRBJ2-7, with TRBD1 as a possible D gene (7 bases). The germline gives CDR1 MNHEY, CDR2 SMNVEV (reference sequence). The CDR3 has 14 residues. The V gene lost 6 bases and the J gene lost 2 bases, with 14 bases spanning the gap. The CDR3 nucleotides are TGTGCCAGCAGCTGGGGGGACAGACCCTACGAGCAGTACTTC. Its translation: CASSWGDRPYEQYF.

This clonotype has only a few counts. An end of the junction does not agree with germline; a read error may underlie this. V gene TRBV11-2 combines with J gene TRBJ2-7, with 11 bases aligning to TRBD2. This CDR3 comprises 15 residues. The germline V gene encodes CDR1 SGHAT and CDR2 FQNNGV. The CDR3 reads CASSLAGGTSGRGDF. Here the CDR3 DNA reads TGTGCCAGCAGCTTAGCCGGGGGTACTAGCGGGAGAGGAGACTTC.

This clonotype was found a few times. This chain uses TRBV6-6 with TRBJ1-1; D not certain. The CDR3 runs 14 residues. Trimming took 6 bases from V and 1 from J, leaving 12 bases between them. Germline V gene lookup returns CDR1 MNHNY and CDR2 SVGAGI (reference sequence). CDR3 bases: TGTGCCAGCAGCATCACGCATGGGAACACTGAAGCTTTCTTT. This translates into CASSITHGNTEAFF.